The rows below give T cell receptor beta chains drawn from one sample of a study of T-cell reconstitution after alpha-beta-depleted transplantation in children. MiXCR, run by TCRdb on the PCR reads, gives a single entry per CDR3 protein. This sample has 100,000 or so distinct CDR3 sequences, with 20% to 25% found just once. This sample comprised PBMCs, obtained before TCRalphabeta/CD19-depleted stem cell transplant. The receptors derive from a boy under 10 years old with acute lymphoblastic leukemia, due to receive a stem cell transplant. Each CDR3 is given with its conserved first and last residue. D genes are given only for firm matches.

j_call v_call d_call cdr3_aa
TRBJ2-1 TRBV24-1 TRBD2 CATSDLTSGVSFNEQFF
TRBJ1-4 TRBV7-9 - CASSLYIVDRSKEKLFF
TRBJ2-1 TRBV7-2 TRBD2 CASSLVWGGAGEQFF
TRBJ2-1 TRBV6-6 TRBD2 CASSRAREDQFF
TRBJ2-1 TRBV4-3 TRBD2 CASSQDFKREGLNEQFF
TRBJ2-1 TRBV28 TRBD2 CASFTGTSGVNEQFF
TRBJ2-3 TRBV9 TRBD2 CASSRGTSGLGTQYF
TRBJ1-1 TRBV20-1 - CSARDPGRKAFF
TRBJ1-1 TRBV29-1 - CSATEGPTEAFF
TRBJ2-7 TRBV5-1 - CASSTRSGLEQYF
TRBJ1-5 TRBV20-1 - CSARDRVRGRGGNQPQHF
TRBJ2-2 TRBV7-7 TRBD1 CASSSGTGVWIGELFF
TRBJ2-7 TRBV30 - CAWSRQAYEQYF
TRBJ2-2 TRBV27 TRBD1 CASSRTGSFWGELFF
TRBJ1-1 TRBV27 - CASSFYRVRLTEAFF
TRBJ1-5 TRBV24-1 - CATSRDGRSEPQHF
TRBJ2-1 TRBV20-1 - CSARDPASEQFF
TRBJ1-5 TRBV9 - CASSTTGHSNQPQHF
TRBJ2-5 TRBV30 - CAWSPRGRARETQYF
TRBJ2-1 TRBV25-1 - CASSYGGAGNEQFF
TRBJ2-7 TRBV2 - CASSFGVDLGEQYF
TRBJ2-3 TRBV20-1 TRBD2 CSARDWTRASGGADTQYF
TRBJ2-7 TRBV12-3/TRBV12-4 - CASSRSGLPSYEQYF
TRBJ2-5 TRBV20-1 TRBD2 CSAGLAGGKTQYF
TRBJ2-5 TRBV5-1 - CASSLDETQYF
TRBJ2-3 TRBV6-1 TRBD2 CASSEETSGPDTQYF
TRBJ2-7 TRBV7-2 - CASSPLKGYEQYF